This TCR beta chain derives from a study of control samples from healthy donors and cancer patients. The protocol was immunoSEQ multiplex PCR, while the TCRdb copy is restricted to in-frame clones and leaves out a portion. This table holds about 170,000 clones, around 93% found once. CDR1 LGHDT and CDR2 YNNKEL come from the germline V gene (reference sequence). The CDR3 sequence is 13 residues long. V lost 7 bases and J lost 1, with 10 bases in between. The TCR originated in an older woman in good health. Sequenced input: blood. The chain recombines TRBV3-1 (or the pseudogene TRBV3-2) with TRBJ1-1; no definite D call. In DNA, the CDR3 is TGTGCCAGCACGACGGGCCAGAACACTGAAGCTTTCTTT. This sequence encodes CASTTGQNTEAFF.